Sequencing of this T cell receptor (beta chain) was carried out in a study of control samples from healthy donors and cancer patients. The count of this clone is one. The CDR3 runs to 17 residues. Trimming removed 1 base from V and 7 bases from J; junction bases left unmatched: 8. CDR1 and CDR2 from the germline V gene are LGHNA and YSLEER. TCRdb's copy holds only in-frame clones and misses some; the assay was immunoSEQ multiplex PCR. The sample yields fewer than 90,000 clones, 94% seen once. The clonotype comes from a woman aged 40 to 49 in good health. The specimen sequenced was blood. The rearrangement uses TRBV4-3 and TRBJ2-1, with 12 bases identical to TRBD2. The CDR3 coding sequence is TGCGCCAGCAGCCAAGTGCCGACTAGCGGGGGTTTGAATGAGCAGTTCTTC. Protein: CASSQVPTSGGLNEQFF.